A single sample gave rise to the 26 T cell receptor beta chains below, sequenced in a study of blood T cells in healthy people across ages. Together with a sample-barcoded 5' primer, a J-beta primer mix was included in a second PCR lasting roughly 6 to 12 cycles. TCRdb ran MiXCR on the 5' RACE reads and lists one entry per CDR3 protein. The repertoire includes about 640,000 distinct CDR3 sequences, around 54% of them detected once, and approximately 40% sits in the top ten. The sequencing input was blood. These receptor sequences come from a man aged 55-75 years in good health.

J is TRBJ2-5 and V is TRBV20-1, with D perhaps TRBD1 or TRBD2 (6 bases each). Judging by the DNA end, TRBJ2-7 fits better; the J call may be wrong. The V gene's germline CDR1 is DFQATT and CDR2 SNEGSKA (reference sequence). The CDR3 is made up of 15 amino acids. The DNA for the CDR3 is TGCAGTGCTAGAGACCTGGCGACAGGAGGGGTCGAGCAGTACTTC. This translates into CSARDLATGGVEQYF.

The genes are TRBV5-1 and TRBJ2-6; D call uncertain. CDR1 is SGHRS, CDR2 YFSETQ, per germline. CDR3 length equals 16 residues. The V and J ends lost 0 bases and 3 bases respectively, with 10 bases between them. The CDR3 loop is CASSLGDQGGANVLTF. CDR3 sequence (DNA): TGCGCCAGCAGCTTGGGGGATCAAGGTGGGGCCAACGTCCTGACTTTC. Filled out from reference TRBV5-1 and TRBJ2-6, the complete variable domain reads KAGVTQTPRYLIKTRGQQVTLSCSPISGHRSVSWYQQTPGQGLQFLFEYFSETQRNKGNFPGRFSGRQFSNSRSEMNVSTLELGDSALYLCASSLGDQGGANVLTFGAGSRLTVL.

The V call is TRBV27, the J call TRBJ1-6, with D unclear. Trimming shortened V by 7 bases and J by 5 bases, and 12 bases separated the two germline ends. There are 14 residues in the CDR3. Germline values: CDR1 MNHEY, CDR2 SMNVEV (reference sequence). Here the CDR3 reads CASTAVPDNSPLHF. CDR3 DNA sequence: TGTGCCAGCACCGCCGTCCCCGATAATTCACCCCTCCACTTT.

This sequence joins TRBV7-9 and TRBJ2-3, with 9 bases matching TRBD1. The germline V gene encodes CDR1 SEHNR and CDR2 FQNEAQ (reference sequence). This CDR3 has 16 amino acids. Germline trimming cut 5 bases from V and 3 bases from J; bases unmatched to any gene: 9. Here the CDR3 reads CASSLRTGAGTDTQYF. The DNA for the CDR3 is TGTGCCAGCAGCCTCAGGACAGGGGCTGGGACAGATACGCAGTATTTT. The full variable domain, rest sourced from reference TRBV7-9 and TRBJ2-3, is DTGVSQNPRHKITKRGQNVTFRCDPISEHNRLYWYRQTLGQGPEFLTYFQNEAQLEKSRLLSDRFSAERPKGSFSTLEIQRTEQGDSAMYLCASSLRTGAGTDTQYFGPGTRLTVL.

This clonotype has only a few counts. The chain joins TRBV5-1 to TRBJ1-2; 9 nucleotides match TRBD1. The CDR3 is 15 amino acids. Germline V gene sequence: CDR1 SGHRS, CDR2 YFSETQ. The V gene end was trimmed by 5 bases and the J gene end by 4 bases; junction bases not matched to a gene: 9. The CDR3 DNA reads as TGCGCCAGCAGTGCCGGGACAGGGTTCGGCTATGGCTACACCTTC. Translating it yields CASSAGTGFGYGYTF.

This clonotype was detected once. This sequence may be a read error, since a much larger clone differs from it by one base. This sequence joins TRBV29-1 and TRBJ2-7; TRBD1 is a possible D gene (5 bases). The ends were cut back, 7 bases at V and 5 bases at J, with 18 bases in the middle. Germline V lookup: CDR1 SQVTM, CDR2 ANQGSEA. The CDR3 totals 13 residues. The CDR3 protein is CSARTPIGDEQYF. CDR3 nucleotides: TGCAGCGCCAGGACACCCATAGGCGACGAGCAGTACTTC.

The rearrangement links TRBV5-6 to TRBJ1-2, with D unresolved. V lost 3 bases and J 3 bases, leaving 9 bases between the germline ends. CDR3 length: 13 amino acids. Germline lookup yields CDR1 SGHDT and CDR2 YYEEEE. CDR3 nucleotides: TGTGCCAGCAGCTCACAGAATCACTATGGCTACACCTTC. It specifies CASSSQNHYGYTF. Combining the CDR3 with reference TRBV5-6 and TRBJ1-2 gives the whole variable domain DAGVTQSPTHLIKTRGQQVTLRCSPKSGHDTVSWYQQALGQGPQFIFQYYEEEERQRGNFPDRFSGHQFPNYSSELNVNALLLGDSALYLCASSSQNHYGYTFGSGTRLTVV.

The chain links TRBV5-1 to TRBJ2-7; the D call may be TRBD1 or TRBD2 (5 bases each). Near its end, the DNA agrees better with TRBJ2-5, so the J call may be wrong. The CDR3 is made up of 16 amino acids. Looked up from germline, CDR1 is SGHRS and CDR2 is YFSETQ. CDR3 sequence: CASSFSRDAWRETQYF. The CDR3 DNA sequence: TGCGCCAGCAGCTTTTCCCGGGACGCTTGGAGGGAGACCCAGTACTTC.

V and J are TRBV7-9 and TRBJ2-5, with 10 bases matching TRBD2. With the DNA end fitting TRBJ2-7 better, the J assignment may be wrong. The germline V gene encodes CDR1 SEHNR and CDR2 FQNEAQ (reference sequence). The length of the CDR3 is 15 residues. Here the CDR3 reads CASSFPSGGTYEQYF. The CDR3 nucleotides are TGTGCCAGCAGCTTTCCTAGCGGGGGCACCTACGAGCAGTACTTC.

The rearrangement uses TRBV7-9 and TRBJ2-7; possibly TRBD1 for D (5 bases). The germline CDR1 and CDR2 sequences are SEHNR and FQNEAQ (reference sequence). Trimming took 1 base from V and 6 from J, leaving 13 bases between them. The CDR3 is 14 residues long. The CDR3 DNA reads as TGTGCCAGCAGCTTAGATTGGGGCGGCGCCGAGCAGTACTTC. Residues: CASSLDWGGAEQYF. Full variable domain (outside the CDR3, taken from reference TRBV7-9 and TRBJ2-7): DTGVSQNPRHKITKRGQNVTFRCDPISEHNRLYWYRQTLGQGPEFLTYFQNEAQLEKSRLLSDRFSAERPKGSFSTLEIQRTEQGDSAMYLCASSLDWGGAEQYFGPGTRLTVT.

This sequence joins TRBV7-2 and TRBJ2-7; either TRBD1 or TRBD2 may fit D (5 bases each). This CDR3 is 15 amino acids long. Germline V CDR1 and CDR2: SGHTA, FQGNSA. V was clipped by 8 bases and J by 3 bases, with 20 bases between them. CDR3: CASGAISGALYEQYF. DNA of the CDR3: TGTGCCAGCGGGGCCATATCCGGGGCCCTCTACGAGCAGTACTTC.

Only one count was recorded for this clonotype. The V and J genes are TRBV27 and TRBJ1-2; 8 bases line up with TRBD1. The CDR3 loop spans 15 amino acids. V gave up 3 bases and J gave up 6 bases; unmatched junction bases: 9. CDR1 MNHEY and CDR2 SMNVEV come from the germline V gene (reference sequence). This CDR3 reads CASSFGLGQGHGYTF. The CDR3 DNA sequence: TGTGCCAGCAGTTTCGGCCTAGGACAGGGCCATGGCTACACCTTC.

The chain recombines TRBV20-1 with TRBJ1-2, with D possibly TRBD1 on 5 matching bases. Trimming left V 3 bases short and J 0 bases short, with 14 bases between. The CDR3 has 15 amino acids. The V gene's germline CDR1 is DFQATT and CDR2 SNEGSKA (reference sequence). The CDR3 DNA follows: TGCAGTGCTAGGGGTGACGGGGGTGCTAACTATGGCTACACCTTC. It codes for CSARGDGGANYGYTF.

This clonotype turned up a few times. This chain links TRBV3-1 with TRBJ2-1; TRBD2 matches at 11 bases. The germline CDR1 and CDR2 sequences are LGHDT and YNNKEL (reference sequence). Germline trimming cut 6 bases from V and 1 base from J; bases unmatched to any gene: 8. The CDR3 spans 17 residues. The CDR3 sequence is CASRASGTSGSYNEQFF. The CDR3 coding sequence is TGTGCCAGCAGGGCATCCGGGACTAGCGGTTCCTACAATGAGCAGTTCTTC.

This sequence joins TRBV29-1 and TRBJ1-2, with TRBD1 matching over 9 bases. V shed 7 bases, J shed 5 bases, and the junction held 5 bases outside the gene matches. Germline assignment: CDR1 SQVTM and CDR2 ANQGSEA. This CDR3 has 12 residues. The CDR3: CSAAGTGYGYTF. The CDR3 region has the DNA TGCAGCGCCGCCGGGACAGGGTATGGCTACACCTTC.

The chain uses TRBV10-3 and TRBJ2-3, with D possibly matching TRBD2 (6 bases). V lost 6 bases and J lost 3, with 13 bases in between. Germline V gene lookup returns CDR1 ENHRY and CDR2 SYGVKD. This CDR3 is built from 14 residues. The CDR3: CAIREGGGTDTQYF. CDR3 coding DNA: TGTGCCATCAGGGAGGGAGGCGGGACAGATACGCAGTATTTT.

This clonotype has just a few counts. This chain joins TRBV3-1 and TRBJ2-5; 7 bases are shared with TRBD1. Germline CDR1 reads LGHDT; CDR2 reads YNNKEL (reference sequence). The V segment lost 6 bases and the J segment 3 bases; nucleotides outside the gene matches: 7. The CDR3 sequence is 14 residues long. In DNA, the CDR3 is TGTGCCAGCAGACGCGGACAGGTTGAAGAGACCCAGTACTTC. Its protein is CASRRGQVEETQYF.

The V gene is TRBV5-1, the J gene TRBJ2-5; 10 nucleotides agree with TRBD2. The CDR3 is made up of 17 amino acids. The germline V gene has CDR1 SGHRS and CDR2 YFSETQ. The trim removed 3 bases at V and 11 bases at J, leaving 19 bases unmatched. The CDR3 sequence is CASSWGLAGGPDNEQYF. The CDR3 coding sequence is TGCGCCAGCAGCTGGGGATTAGCGGGGGGCCCTGACAATGAGCAGTACTTC.

The chain couples TRBV24-1 to TRBJ2-3, with D tentatively TRBD1 (5 bases). The CDR3 contains 13 residues. V lost 5 bases and J 4 bases, leaving 9 bases between the germline ends. Germline CDR1 KGHDR, CDR2 SFDVKD. The CDR3 DNA follows: TGTGCCACCAGTGTAAGGGGTGCAGATACGCAGTATTTT. Translating gives CATSVRGADTQYF.

The chain joins TRBV7-2 to TRBJ2-5, with 9 bases lining up with TRBD1. The J segment lost 2 bases and the V segment lost 3 bases, leaving 10 bases of the junction unmatched. The CDR3 has 17 residues. Per the germline V gene, CDR1 is SGHTA and CDR2 is FQGNSA. The CDR3 DNA reads as TGTGCCAGCAGCTTTTTCGGGACAGGGACAATTCAAGAGACCCAGTACTTC. Translation gives CASSFFGTGTIQETQYF.

This clonotype was found once. This chain connects TRBV12-3 or TRBV12-4 to TRBJ1-5; D gene unclear. This CDR3 spans 13 amino acids. Deletions cut 4 bases from V and 5 bases from J, with 9 bases between. Here the CDR3 reads CASSWTDYQPQHF. Here the CDR3 DNA reads TGTGCCAGCAGTTGGACGGATTATCAGCCCCAGCATTTT.

This clonotype was seen ten or more times. V gene TRBV5-1 combines with J gene TRBJ2-5; 12 bases are a match to TRBD2. Germline lookup yields CDR1 SGHRS and CDR2 YFSETQ. Trimming removed 4 bases from V and 11 bases from J; junction bases left unmatched: 12. This CDR3 is 15 amino acids long. Here the CDR3 DNA reads TGCGCCAGCAGCCCAGGACTAGCGGGGATTTGGGAGCAGTACTTC. Its protein product is CASSPGLAGIWEQYF.

The chain combines TRBV24-1 with TRBJ2-6; perhaps TRBD1 as D (6 bases). The CDR3 has 16 amino acids. V gave up 4 bases and J gave up 1 base, with 10 bases separating them. Per germline, CDR1 KGHDR and CDR2 SFDVKD. The CDR3 DNA sequence: TGTGCCACCAGTGACCCGACAGGATCTGGGGCCAACGTCCTGACTTTC. This encodes CATSDPTGSGANVLTF.

This clonotype appeared once. Germline is not matched at one junction end, which may reflect a read error. V is TRBV4-1 and J is TRBJ2-7; D possibly corresponds to TRBD1 (5 bases). CDR3 length: 14 amino acids. Germline V gives CDR1 MGHRA, CDR2 YSYEKL. CDR3 sequence reads: CASGQTDSQYEQYF. CDR3 in DNA: TGCGCCAGCGGCCAAACTGACAGCCAGTACGAGCAGTACTTC.

The rearrangement uses TRBV12-3 or TRBV12-4 and TRBJ1-2; D gene ambiguous. This CDR3 is built from 14 residues. V lost 4 bases and J 4 bases, leaving 13 bases between the germline ends. CDR3 loop: CASSSAVGLYGYTF. For the CDR3, the DNA is TGTGCCAGCAGTTCCGCGGTAGGGCTCTATGGCTACACCTTC.

The chain links TRBV12-5 to TRBJ1-5; TRBD1 agrees at 10 bases. Germline CDR1 is LGHNT and CDR2 is FRNRAP. Trimming took 6 bases from V and 3 from J; bases not matched to a gene: 5. This CDR3 spans 15 amino acids. CDR3 in amino acids: CASGFGTGDNQPQHF. The CDR3 nucleotides read TGTGCTAGTGGCTTCGGGACAGGGGACAATCAGCCCCAGCATTTT.